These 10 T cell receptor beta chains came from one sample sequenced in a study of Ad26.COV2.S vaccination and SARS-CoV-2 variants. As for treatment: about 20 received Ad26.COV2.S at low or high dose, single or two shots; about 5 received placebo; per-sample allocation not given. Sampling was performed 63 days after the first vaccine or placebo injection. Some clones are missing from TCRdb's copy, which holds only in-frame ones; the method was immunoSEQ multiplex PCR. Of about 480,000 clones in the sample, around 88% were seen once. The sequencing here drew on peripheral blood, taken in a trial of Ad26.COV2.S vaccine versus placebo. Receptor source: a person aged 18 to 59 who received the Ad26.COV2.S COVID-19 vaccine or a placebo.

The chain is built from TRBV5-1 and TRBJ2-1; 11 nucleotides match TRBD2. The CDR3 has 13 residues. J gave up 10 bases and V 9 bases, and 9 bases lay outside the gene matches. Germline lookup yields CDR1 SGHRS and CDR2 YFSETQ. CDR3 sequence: CATGLAGSREQFF. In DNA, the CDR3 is TGCGCCACCGGACTAGCGGGTTCGAGGGAGCAGTTCTTC.

The CDR3 nucleotides read TGTGCCAGTAGTGCGGGCCTCCGGGAGACCCAGTACTTC. It specifies CASSAGLRETQYF. The chain has TRBV19 and TRBJ2-5; perhaps TRBD2 as D (5 bases). Germline assignment: CDR1 LNHDA and CDR2 SQIVND (reference sequence). This CDR3 is built from 13 residues. V was trimmed by 5 bases and J by 5 bases, leaving 12 bases between them.

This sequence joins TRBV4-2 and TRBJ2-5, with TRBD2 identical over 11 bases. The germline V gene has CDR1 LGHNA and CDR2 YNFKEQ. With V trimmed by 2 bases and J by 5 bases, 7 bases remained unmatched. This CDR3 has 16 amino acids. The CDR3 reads CASSQQLAGESETQYF. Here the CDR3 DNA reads TGTGCCAGCAGCCAACAACTAGCGGGGGAAAGCGAGACCCAGTACTTC.

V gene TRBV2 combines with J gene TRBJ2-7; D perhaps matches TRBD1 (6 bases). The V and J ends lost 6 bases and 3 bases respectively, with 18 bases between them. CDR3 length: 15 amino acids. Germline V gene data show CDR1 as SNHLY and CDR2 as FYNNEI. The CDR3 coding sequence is TGTGCCAGCAGCGCCGGACAGAGTGTGATCTACGAGCAGTACTTC. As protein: CASSAGQSVIYEQYF.

In DNA, the CDR3 is TGTGCCAGCAGCCGACAGCCAACTAATGAAAAACTGTTTTTT. Amino acids: CASSRQPTNEKLFF. J is TRBJ1-4 and V is TRBV5-4, with D possibly matching TRBD1 (5 bases). The length of the CDR3 is 14 residues. Germline CDR1 is SGHNT and CDR2 is YYREEE (reference sequence). V lost 4 bases and J lost 0, with 7 bases in between.

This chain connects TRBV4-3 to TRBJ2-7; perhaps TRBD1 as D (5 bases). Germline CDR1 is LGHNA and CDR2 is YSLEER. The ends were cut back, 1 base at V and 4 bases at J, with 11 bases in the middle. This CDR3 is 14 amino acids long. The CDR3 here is CASSQVLTAYEQYF. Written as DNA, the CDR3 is TGCGCCAGCAGCCAAGTTTTGACAGCTTACGAGCAGTACTTC.

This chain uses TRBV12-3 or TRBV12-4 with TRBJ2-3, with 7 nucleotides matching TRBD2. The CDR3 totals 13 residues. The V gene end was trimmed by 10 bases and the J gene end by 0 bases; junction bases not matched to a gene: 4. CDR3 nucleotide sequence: TGTGCCACGGGGGGAGGGAGCACAGATACGCAGTATTTT. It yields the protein CATGGGSTDTQYF.

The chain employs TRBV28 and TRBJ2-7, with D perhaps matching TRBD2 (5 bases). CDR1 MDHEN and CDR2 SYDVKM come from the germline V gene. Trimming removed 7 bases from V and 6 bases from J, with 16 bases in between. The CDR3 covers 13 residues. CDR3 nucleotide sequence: TGTGCCAGCACTCGACCGGAGGTCGTCGAGCAGTACTTC. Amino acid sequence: CASTRPEVVEQYF.

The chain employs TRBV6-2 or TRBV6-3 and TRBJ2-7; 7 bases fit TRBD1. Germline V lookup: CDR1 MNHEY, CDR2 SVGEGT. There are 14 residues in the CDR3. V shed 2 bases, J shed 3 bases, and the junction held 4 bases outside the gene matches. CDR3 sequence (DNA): TGTGCCAGCAGTTACCCGGACAGGTACTACGAGCAGTACTTC. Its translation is CASSYPDRYYEQYF.

This chain's CDR3 is CASSLFGLGQSHYEQYF. In nucleotides, the CDR3 is TGTGCCAGCAGCTTGTTCGGGTTGGGACAGAGTCACTACGAGCAGTACTTC. The V gene is TRBV7-2, the J gene TRBJ2-7, with TRBD1 matching over 7 bases. The CDR3 contains 17 residues. Germline trimming cut 3 bases from V and 3 bases from J; bases unmatched to any gene: 14. Germline assignment: CDR1 SGHTA and CDR2 FQGNSA.